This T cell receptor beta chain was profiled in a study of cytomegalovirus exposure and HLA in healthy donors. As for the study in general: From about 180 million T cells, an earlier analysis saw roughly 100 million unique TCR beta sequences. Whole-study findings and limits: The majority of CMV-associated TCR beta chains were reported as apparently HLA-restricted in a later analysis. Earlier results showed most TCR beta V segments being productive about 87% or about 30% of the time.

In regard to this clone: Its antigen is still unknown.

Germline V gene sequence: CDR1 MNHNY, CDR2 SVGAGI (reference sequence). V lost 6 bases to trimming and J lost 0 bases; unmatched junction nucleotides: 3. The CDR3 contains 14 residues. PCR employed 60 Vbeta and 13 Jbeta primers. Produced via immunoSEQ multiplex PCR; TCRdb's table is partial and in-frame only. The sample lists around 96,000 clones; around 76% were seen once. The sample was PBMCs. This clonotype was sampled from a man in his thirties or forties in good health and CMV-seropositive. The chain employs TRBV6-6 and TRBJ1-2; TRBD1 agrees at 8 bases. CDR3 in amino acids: CASSPQGANYGYTF. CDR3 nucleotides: TGTGCCAGCAGCCCACAGGGGGCTAACTATGGCTACACCTTC.